One and the same sample provided the 2 T cell receptor beta chains below, sequenced in a study of blood T cell repertoires in COVID-19. Data came from immunoSEQ multiplex PCR; TCRdb stores just in-frame clones and leaves some out. The sample yields about 80,000 clones, about 78% seen once. The sequencing sample was made of peripheral blood. All receptors derive from a human donor in a cohort sampled during active COVID-19.

This chain uses TRBV7-9 with TRBJ1-5, with 7 bases lining up with TRBD1. V was clipped by 4 bases and J by 6 bases; unmatched bases: 6. The CDR3 spans 14 residues. Per the germline V gene, CDR1 is SEHNR and CDR2 is FQNEAQ (reference sequence). CDR3 in DNA: TGTGCCAGCAGCTCCGTACAGGGGTTTCAGCCCCAGCATTTT. Protein sequence: CASSSVQGFQPQHF.

This chain joins TRBV19 and TRBJ1-2, with 7 bases identical to TRBD1. The germline gives CDR1 LNHDA, CDR2 SQIVND (reference sequence). There are 15 residues in the CDR3. V dropped 10 bases and J dropped 2; count of bases not matched to a gene: 13. This CDR3 reads CATTPGGPGNYGYTF. CDR3 coding DNA: TGTGCCACGACCCCAGGGGGGCCGGGGAACTATGGCTACACCTTC.